Below are 2 T cell receptor beta chains sequenced from a single sample in a study of T cell repertoires in ileal Crohn's disease. Measured with immunoSEQ multiplex PCR; TCRdb has only the in-frame clones, and not every one. The table lists about 59,000 clones, about 89% of them singletons. Time point defined: neoterminal ileum biopsy at postoperative endoscopy, about 6 months after surgery. Sequenced: ileal tissue. The receptor set was obtained from an adult with Crohn's disease.

A note on this clone: Relative to the germline gene, one junction end is altered; a read error may explain this. The V call is TRBV7-7, the J call TRBJ2-5; 12 bases are a match to TRBD2. CDR1 and CDR2 (germline): SSHAT, FNYEAQ (reference sequence). The CDR3 consists of 16 residues. The DNA for the CDR3 is TGTGCTAGCAGCTCGAGTGGACTAGCGGGACGGGAGACCCAGTACTTC. It translates to CASSSSGLAGRETQYF.

This clone has a single count. Other DNA sequences in the sample encode the same CDR3. V gene TRBV29-1 combines with J gene TRBJ1-1, with 7 bases fitting TRBD1. The CDR3 covers 12 residues. CDR1 SQVTM and CDR2 ANQGSEA come from the germline V gene. The trim removed 4 bases at V and 4 bases at J, leaving 3 bases unmatched. CDR3 residues: CSVGQGGTEAFF. The CDR3 region has the DNA TGCAGCGTTGGTCAGGGGGGCACTGAAGCTTTCTTT.